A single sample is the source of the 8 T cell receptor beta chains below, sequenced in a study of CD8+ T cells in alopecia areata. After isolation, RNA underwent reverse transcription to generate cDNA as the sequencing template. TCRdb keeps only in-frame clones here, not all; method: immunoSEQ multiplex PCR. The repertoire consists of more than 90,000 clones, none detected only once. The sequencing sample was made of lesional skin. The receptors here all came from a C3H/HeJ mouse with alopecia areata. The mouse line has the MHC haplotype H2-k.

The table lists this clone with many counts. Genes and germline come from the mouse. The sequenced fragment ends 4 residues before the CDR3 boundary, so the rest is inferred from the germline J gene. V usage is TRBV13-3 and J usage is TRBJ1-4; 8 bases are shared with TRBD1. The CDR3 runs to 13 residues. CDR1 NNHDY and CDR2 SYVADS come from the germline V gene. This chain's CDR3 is CASSATGGERLFF. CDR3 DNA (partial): TGTGCCAGCAGTGCCACAGGGGGCGAA.

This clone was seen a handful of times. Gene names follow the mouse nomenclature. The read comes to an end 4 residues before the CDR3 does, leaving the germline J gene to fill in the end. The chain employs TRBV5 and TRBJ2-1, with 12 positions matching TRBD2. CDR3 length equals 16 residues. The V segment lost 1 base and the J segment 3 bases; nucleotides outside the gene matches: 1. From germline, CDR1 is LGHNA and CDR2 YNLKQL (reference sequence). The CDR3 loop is CASSQGTGGGYAEQFF. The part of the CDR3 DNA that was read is TGTGCCAGCAGCCAAGGGACTGGGGGGGGCTATGCT.

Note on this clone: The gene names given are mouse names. CDR3 sequence reads: CASRSLGGRVAETLYF. CDR3 DNA (partial): TGTGCCAGCAGATCACTGGGGGGGCGAGTTGCAGAA. J is TRBJ2-3 and V is TRBV13-3; TRBD2 aligns across 11 bases. The CDR3 extends 4 residues past the end of the read, so its final part is completed from the germline J gene. This CDR3 has 16 residues. J lost 2 bases, V lost 5 bases, and 7 bases had no gene match. Germline V CDR1 and CDR2: NNHDY, SYVADS.

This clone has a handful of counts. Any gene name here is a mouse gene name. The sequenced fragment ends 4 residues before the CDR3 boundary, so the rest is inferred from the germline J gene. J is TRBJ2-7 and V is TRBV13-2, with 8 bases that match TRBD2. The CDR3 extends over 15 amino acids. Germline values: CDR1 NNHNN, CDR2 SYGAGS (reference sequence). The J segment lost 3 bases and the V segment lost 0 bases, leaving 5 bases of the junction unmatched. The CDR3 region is CASGDANWGLYEQYF. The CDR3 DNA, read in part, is TGTGCCAGCGGTGATGCAAACTGGGGGCTCTAT.

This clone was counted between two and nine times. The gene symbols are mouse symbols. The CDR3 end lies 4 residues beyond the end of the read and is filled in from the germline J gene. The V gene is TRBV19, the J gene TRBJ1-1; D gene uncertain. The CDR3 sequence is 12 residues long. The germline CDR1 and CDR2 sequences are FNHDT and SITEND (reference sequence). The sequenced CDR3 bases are TGTGCCAGCAGTTTTACAAGGACA. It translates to CASSFTRT. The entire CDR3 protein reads CASSFTRTEVFF. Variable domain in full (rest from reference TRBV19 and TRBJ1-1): GGIITQTPKFLIGQEGQKLTLKCQQNFNHDTMYWYRQDSGKGLRLIYYSITENDLQKGDLSEGYDASREKKSSFSLTVTSAQKNEMAVFLCASSFTRTEVFFGKGTRLTVV.

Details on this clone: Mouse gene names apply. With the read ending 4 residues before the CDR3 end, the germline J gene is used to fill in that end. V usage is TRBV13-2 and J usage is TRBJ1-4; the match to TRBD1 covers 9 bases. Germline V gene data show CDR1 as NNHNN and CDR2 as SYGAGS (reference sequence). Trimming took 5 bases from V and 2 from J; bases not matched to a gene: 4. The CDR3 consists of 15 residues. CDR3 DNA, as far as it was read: TGTGCCAGCGGGGGGGACAGGGTCTCCAACGAA. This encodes CASGGDRVSNE. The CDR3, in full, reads CASGGDRVSNERLFF.

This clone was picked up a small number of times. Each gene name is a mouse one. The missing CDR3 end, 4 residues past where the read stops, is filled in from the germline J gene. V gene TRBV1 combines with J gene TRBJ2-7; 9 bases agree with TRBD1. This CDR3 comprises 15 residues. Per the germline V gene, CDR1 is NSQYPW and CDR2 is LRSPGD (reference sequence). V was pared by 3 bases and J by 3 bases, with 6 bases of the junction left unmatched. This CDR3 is CTCSATGTGNYEQYF. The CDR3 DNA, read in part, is TGCACCTGCAGTGCCACCGGGACAGGGAACTAT.

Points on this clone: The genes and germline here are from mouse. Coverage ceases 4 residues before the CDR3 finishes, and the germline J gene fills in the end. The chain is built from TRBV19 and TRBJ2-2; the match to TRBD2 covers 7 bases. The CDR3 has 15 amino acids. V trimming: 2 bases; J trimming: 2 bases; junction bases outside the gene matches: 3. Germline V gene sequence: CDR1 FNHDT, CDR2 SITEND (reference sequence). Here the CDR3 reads CASSIHWGNTGQLYF. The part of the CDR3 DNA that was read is TGTGCCAGCAGTATTCACTGGGGTAACACCGGG.